These 16 T cell receptor beta chains share one sample of origin, sequenced in a study of blood T cell repertoires in COVID-19 (dated by TCRdb to 2020 to 2021). Library preparation used the immunoSEQ multiplex PCR assay. TCRdb's version of the immuneACCESS table is confined to in-frame rearrangements and falls short of the full clone set. An unresolved V gene accounts for under half of the shortfall where checked; the remainder is of unknown origin. Across this sample there are approximately 300,000 clones, with 70% to 90% seen only once. The ten largest account for under 6% of the sample. Sequenced: PBMCs or T cells enriched from blood (not recorded which). These receptors were collected from a woman aged 30 to 39 who had recovered from COVID-19.

The chain couples TRBV10-3 to TRBJ2-5, with TRBD1 as a possible D gene (6 bases). This CDR3 comprises 12 residues. Germline values: CDR1 ENHRY, CDR2 SYGVKD. V gave up 8 bases and J gave up 3 bases, with 10 bases separating them. The CDR3 bases are TGTGCCATCGGACAGAACGAAGAGACCCAGTACTTC. Its protein is CAIGQNEETQYF.

This rearrangement joins TRBV9 to TRBJ1-2; TRBD1 aligns across 8 bases. V lost 4 bases and J lost 8; bases outside the gene matches: 19. In germline, CDR1 is SGDLS, CDR2 YYNGEE. This CDR3 contains 17 residues. CDR3 nucleotide sequence: TGTGCCAGCAGCCCCACAGGCGGGGGACAGGTGGTATCGGGCTACACCTTC. Translated, it gives CASSPTGGGQVVSGYTF.

The chain employs TRBV5-1 and TRBJ1-4; D gene uncertain. This CDR3 has 14 amino acids. The germline V gene encodes CDR1 SGHRS and CDR2 YFSETQ. V lost 5 bases and J 8 bases, leaving 16 bases between the germline ends. The CDR3 spells CASRSWGGIEKLFF. The CDR3 DNA is TGCGCCAGCAGAAGCTGGGGAGGGATAGAAAAACTGTTTTTT.

This clone was found once. The chain couples TRBV4-3 to TRBJ2-1; 14 bases fit TRBD2. The CDR3 sequence is 19 residues long. V trimming: 1 base; J trimming: 0 bases; junction bases outside the gene matches: 5. Per the germline V gene, CDR1 is LGHNA and CDR2 is YSLEER. CDR3 sequence: CASSQVGLAGGSSYNEQFF. CDR3 coding DNA: TGCGCCAGCAGCCAAGTAGGACTAGCGGGGGGCAGCTCCTACAATGAGCAGTTCTTC.

The chain joins TRBV5-8 to TRBJ1-1; 7 nucleotides agree with TRBD1. V was pared by 2 bases and J by 1 base, with 8 bases of the junction left unmatched. The CDR3 totals 16 residues. Germline V gives CDR1 SGHTS, CDR2 YDEGEE. The chain's CDR3 is CASSLERGQGNTEAFF. Here the CDR3 DNA reads TGTGCCAGCAGCTTAGAGAGGGGGCAGGGGAACACTGAAGCTTTCTTT.

The chain couples TRBV18 to TRBJ1-2; TRBD1 is a possible D gene (6 bases). The CDR3 consists of 15 residues. Germline CDR1 reads KGHSH; CDR2 reads LQKENI. V was pared by 6 bases and J by 3 bases, with 17 bases between. Here the CDR3 DNA reads TGTGCCAGCTCCCCAAACCCCCACAGGGACTATGGCTACACCTTC. Translating it yields CASSPNPHRDYGYTF.

This chain links TRBV10-3 with TRBJ2-5; 8 nucleotides match TRBD2. V lost 2 bases to trimming and J lost 0 bases; unmatched junction nucleotides: 8. Germline CDR1 ENHRY, CDR2 SYGVKD. The CDR3 contains 17 residues. The chain's CDR3 is CAISEISSGRYQETQYF. CDR3 DNA: TGTGCCATCAGTGAGATCTCTAGCGGGCGGTACCAAGAGACCCAGTACTTC.

This sequence joins TRBV27 and TRBJ2-7; no definite D call. Germline V CDR1 and CDR2: MNHEY, SMNVEV (reference sequence). This CDR3 is built from 15 residues. V lost 5 bases to trimming and J lost 0 bases, with 14 bases between them. CDR3 in amino acids: CASSVAMTSSYEQYF. In DNA form, the CDR3 reads TGTGCCAGCAGTGTAGCCATGACGAGCTCCTACGAGCAGTACTTC.

This chain uses TRBV7-9 with TRBJ1-5; unclear D gene. The ends were cut back, 3 bases at V and 5 bases at J, with 5 bases in the middle. From germline, CDR1 is SEHNR and CDR2 FQNEAQ (reference sequence). The CDR3 covers 12 residues. CDR3 sequence reads: CASSFTDQPQHF. The CDR3 nucleotides are TGTGCCAGCAGCTTCACGGATCAGCCCCAGCATTTT.

The chain combines TRBV24-1 with TRBJ2-1; perhaps TRBD1 as D (6 bases). CDR1 and CDR2 (germline): KGHDR, SFDVKD. The germline V and J ends were trimmed by 5 bases and 5 bases, with 21 bases remaining between them. The CDR3 spans 17 residues. Here the CDR3 DNA reads TGTGCCACCAGTGGCCCAGCTGGGCAGGGGTCCAACAATGAGCAGTTCTTC. Its protein is CATSGPAGQGSNNEQFF.

In DNA, the CDR3 is TGTGCCAGCAGCCAACAAGGGAGGGGCTATGGCTACACCTTC. It is translated as CASSQQGRGYGYTF. The chain has TRBV3-1 (or the pseudogene TRBV3-2) and TRBJ1-2, with D possibly TRBD1 on 5 matching bases. Germline CDR1 is LGHDT and CDR2 is YNNKEL (reference sequence). CDR3 length equals 14 residues. With 2 bases removed from V and 4 bases from J, the gap between germline ends came to 11 bases.

The chain uses TRBV9 and TRBJ2-5; D unclear. In germline, CDR1 is SGDLS, CDR2 YYNGEE. This CDR3 has 13 amino acids. Trimming pared 0 bases from V and 1 base from J, leaving 4 bases between. The CDR3, as DNA: TGTGCCAGCAGCGTAGCTCTCCAAGAGACCCAGTACTTC. Translating gives CASSVALQETQYF.

J is TRBJ2-7 and V is TRBV6-5; possible D gene TRBD2, 5 bases. Per the germline V gene, CDR1 is MNHEY and CDR2 is SVGAGI. CDR3 length: 16 amino acids. Trimming shortened V by 2 bases and J by 5 bases, and 19 bases separated the two germline ends. CDR3 nucleotides: TGTGCCAGCAGTTACCCACCGGGATTTAGGCACCACGAGCAGTACTTC. It is translated as CASSYPPGFRHHEQYF.

This clone occurred once. The V and J genes are TRBV5-4 and TRBJ2-3; D gene unclear. Germline V CDR1 and CDR2: SGHNT, YYREEE (reference sequence). The V gene lost 3 bases and the J gene lost 2 bases, with 7 bases spanning the gap. The CDR3 has 13 amino acids. As DNA, the CDR3 is TGTGCCAGCAGCTCAACAACCACAGATACGCAGTATTTT. Amino acid sequence: CASSSTTTDTQYF.

The chain recombines TRBV4-1 with TRBJ1-1; tentative D call: TRBD1 (5 bases). Germline CDR1 MGHRA, CDR2 YSYEKL. The ends were cut back, 0 bases at V and 0 bases at J, with 14 bases in the middle. This CDR3 has 17 residues. For the CDR3, the DNA is TGCGCCAGCAGCCAAGATCGGGGGATCCGGATGAACACTGAAGCTTTCTTT. Translating it yields CASSQDRGIRMNTEAFF.

The V call is TRBV7-2, the J call TRBJ1-5; no definite D call. Trimming stripped 1 base from V and 5 bases from J, with 9 bases between. This CDR3 has 14 residues. Germline V gives CDR1 SGHTA, CDR2 FQGNSA. The CDR3 DNA reads TGTGCCAGCAGCTTAGTCAGGATAGATCAGCCCCAGCATTTT. This codes for CASSLVRIDQPQHF.